What follows describes a single TCR beta chain. Germline V gives CDR1 SGHTA, CDR2 FQGTGA. V trimming: 2 bases; J trimming: 7 bases; junction bases outside the gene matches: 8. The CDR3 is 16 amino acids. Using immunoSEQ multiplex PCR, the repertoire was profiled, and TCRdb retains in-frame clones only, with some absent. Of around 220,000 clones in the sample, more than 80% were seen once. This sample was taken from a study of blood T cell repertoires in COVID-19. The rearrangement uses TRBV7-3 and TRBJ2-1; 10 positions match TRBD2. The sequenced sample consisted of peripheral blood. The sequence was obtained from an elderly woman with COVID-19, enrolled during active disease. DNA of the CDR3: TGTGCCAGCAGCTTAGCAGCGGGAGGGCCGAGGAATGAGCAGTTCTTC. This gives the protein CASSLAAGGPRNEQFF.